This TCR beta chain comes out of a study of cytomegalovirus exposure and HLA in healthy donors. Study context: Falling in the Caucasian-associated ancestry cluster were 81% of 300 to 500 genotyped donors. Findings of the study overall: In the analysis, some V segments, TRBV6-2 and TRBV6-3 included, were excluded as indistinguishable.

With 60 Vbeta and 13 Jbeta primers, the PCR was carried out. Only in-frame clones appear in the TCRdb table, and some are missing; sequencing was by immunoSEQ multiplex PCR. The repertoire consists of tens of thousands of clones, with around 78% occurring once and the leading ten covering around 6.3%. Donors were ostensibly healthy at sampling, although undocumented immune exposures were probable. Details on this clone: What it recognizes is unknown.

The CDR3 spans 12 residues. The germline V and J ends were trimmed by 3 bases and 2 bases, with 4 bases remaining between them. Germline values: CDR1 SGHVS, CDR2 FQNEAQ. This clonotype originated in a man between 50 and 59 years old in good health and CMV-seronegative. The rearrangement links TRBV7-8 to TRBJ1-1; D not resolved. The sample consisted of PBMCs. The CDR3, as DNA: TGTGCCAGCAGCTTCCCAAACACTGAAGCTTTCTTT. Protein: CASSFPNTEAFF.